This entry features one T cell receptor (beta chain) sequence. The antigen is undetermined. Germline CDR1 is SGHTA and CDR2 is FQGNSA. This CDR3 comprises 14 residues. Trimming pared 4 bases from V and 0 bases from J, leaving 10 bases between. This specimen belongs to a study of immune evolution from preneoplasia to lung adenocarcinoma. Study in general: HLA loss of heterozygosity: roughly 7.5% AIS, more than 14% MIA, about 32% ADC, none AAH. General study results and limits: Clonality was highest in normal lung, lower in later-stage lesions apparently. Top clone share appeared to fall from AAH through AIS, MIA, adenocarcinoma.

Patient tissue came from resections in Japan or China, 2014–2017. Sequenced by immunoSEQ multiplex PCR; TCRdb stores in-frame clones only, minus some. The sample has more than 25,000 clones; about 74% are singletons. Sample: FFPE invasive lung adenocarcinoma tissue. The clonotype originates from a person between 60 and 69 years old with invasive lung adenocarcinoma. Some clones in this sample may be carry-over from other donors' samples. The chain uses TRBV7-2 and TRBJ2-7, with D uncertain. CDR3 coding DNA: TGTGCCAGCAGCTCCGACCCCAGCTCCTACGAGCAGTACTTC. Its translation: CASSSDPSSYEQYF.